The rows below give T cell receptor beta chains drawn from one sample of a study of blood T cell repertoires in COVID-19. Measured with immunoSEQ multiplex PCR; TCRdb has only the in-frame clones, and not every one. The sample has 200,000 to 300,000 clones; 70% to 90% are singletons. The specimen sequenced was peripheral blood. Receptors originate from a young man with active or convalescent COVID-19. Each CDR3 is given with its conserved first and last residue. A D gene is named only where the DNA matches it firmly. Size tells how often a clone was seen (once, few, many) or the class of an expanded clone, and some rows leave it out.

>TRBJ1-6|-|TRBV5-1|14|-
TGCGCCAGCAGCTTGGCCGGCTATAATTCACCCCTCCACTTT
CASSLAGYNSPLHF
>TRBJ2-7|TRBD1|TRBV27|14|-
TGTGCCAGCAGTCCTCCAGGGGGCCGGTACGAGCAGTACTTC
CASSPPGGRYEQYF
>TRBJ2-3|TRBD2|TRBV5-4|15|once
TGTGCCAGCAGCTTGGAACTAGCGGGCACAGATACGCAGTATTTT
CASSLELAGTDTQYF
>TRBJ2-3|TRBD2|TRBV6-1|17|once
TGTGCCAGCAGTGAACGGACTAGCGGGGGGCGCACAGATACGCAGTATTTT
CASSERTSGGRTDTQYF
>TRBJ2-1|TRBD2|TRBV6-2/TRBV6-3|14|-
TGTGCCAGCAGTCAAGCGGGGGACTACAATGAGCAGTTCTTC
CASSQAGDYNEQFF
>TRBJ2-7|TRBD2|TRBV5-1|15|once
TGCGCCAGCAGCTTTACTAGCGCCAGCTCCTACGAGCAGTACTTC
CASSFTSASSYEQYF
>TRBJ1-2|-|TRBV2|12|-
TGTGCCAGCAGTGATCGGGGAGACGGCTACACCTTC
CASSDRGDGYTF
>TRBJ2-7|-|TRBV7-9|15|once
TGTGCCAGCAGCTCCCCGGGGGACGGCTCCTACGAGCAGTACTTC
CASSSPGDGSYEQYF
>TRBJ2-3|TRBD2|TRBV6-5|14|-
TGTGCCAGCGGGTGGCGGGGGAGCACAGATACGCAGTATTTT
CASGWRGSTDTQYF
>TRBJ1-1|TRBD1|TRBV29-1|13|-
TGCAGCGGGATAAGGGACAGGCCGCTTGAAGCTTTCTTT
CSGIRDRPLEAFF
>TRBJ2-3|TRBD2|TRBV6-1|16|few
TGTGCCAGCAGTGATAGGTTCGGGGGGACCACAGATACGCAGTATTTT
CASSDRFGGTTDTQYF
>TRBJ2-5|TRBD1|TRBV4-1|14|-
TGCGCCAGCAGCCAACCCACAGGGGAAGAGACCCAGTACTTC
CASSQPTGEETQYF
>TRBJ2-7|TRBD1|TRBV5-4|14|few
TGTGCCAGCAGCTCCGGGACAGGGGACTACGAGCAGTACTTC
CASSSGTGDYEQYF
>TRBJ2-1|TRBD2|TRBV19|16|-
TGTGCCAGTAGGGGACTAGCGGGGGGCTCCTACAATGAGCAGTTCTTC
CASRGLAGGSYNEQFF
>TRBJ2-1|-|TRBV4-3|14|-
TGCGCCAGCAGGCAAGACAGCTCCTACAATGAGCAGTTCTTC
CASRQDSSYNEQFF
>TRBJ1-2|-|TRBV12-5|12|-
TGTGCTAGTGGTTTTAGTCGGTATGGCTACACCTTC
CASGFSRYGYTF
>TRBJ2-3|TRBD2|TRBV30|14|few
TGTGCCTGGAGGTTCAGCGGGGTCACAGATACGCAGTATTTT
CAWRFSGVTDTQYF
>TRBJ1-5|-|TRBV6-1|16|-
TGTGCCAGCAGTGAAGAAGGGGGGGACATAGATCAGCCCCAGCATTTT
CASSEEGGDIDQPQHF
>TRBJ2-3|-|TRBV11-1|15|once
TGTGCCAGCAGCCCAAGGCAGGACTTCACAGATACGCAGTATTTT
CASSPRQDFTDTQYF
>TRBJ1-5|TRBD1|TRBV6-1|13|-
TGTGCCGCAGGGGGCAGCCCTAATCAGCCCCAGCATTTT
CAAGGSPNQPQHF
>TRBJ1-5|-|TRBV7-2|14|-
TGTGCCAGCAGCTTTCGCGCTGGCAATCAGCCCCAGCATTTT
CASSFRAGNQPQHF
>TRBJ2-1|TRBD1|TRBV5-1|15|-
TGCGCCAGCAGCGTGGGGACAGGGGGCTACAATGAGCAGTTCTTC
CASSVGTGGYNEQFF
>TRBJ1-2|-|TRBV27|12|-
TGTGCCAGCAAAAGGAGGGGGGGTGGCTACACCTTC
CASKRRGGGYTF
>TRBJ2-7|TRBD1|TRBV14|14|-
TGTGCCAGCAGCCTTGCAGGGGGCATTCACGAGCAGTACTTC
CASSLAGGIHEQYF
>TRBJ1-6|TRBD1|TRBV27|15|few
TGTGCCAGCAGTCCCCGGACAGGGGGTCTGTCACCCCTCCACTTT
CASSPRTGGLSPLHF
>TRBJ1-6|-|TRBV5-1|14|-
TGCGCCAGCAGCTTGGTAGGGGATAATTCACCCCTCCACTTT
CASSLVGDNSPLHF
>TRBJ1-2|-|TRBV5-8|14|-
TGTGCCAGCAGCTTGGCTGGGAGCAACTATGGCTACACCTTC
CASSLAGSNYGYTF
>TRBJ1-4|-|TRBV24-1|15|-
TGTGCCACCAGTGATCGACAGGTTATCTGTGAAAAACTGTTTTTT
CATSDRQVICEKLFF
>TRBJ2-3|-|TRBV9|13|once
TGTGCCAGCAGCGTAGACTTGGCAGATACGCAGTATTTT
CASSVDLADTQYF
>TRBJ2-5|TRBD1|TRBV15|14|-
TGTGCCACCAGCAATATGGGACAGCTGGAGACCCAGTACTTC
CATSNMGQLETQYF
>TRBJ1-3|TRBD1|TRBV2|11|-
TGTGCCAGCAGCCTCCCGGGGGACAGTAATTTT
CASSLPGDSNF
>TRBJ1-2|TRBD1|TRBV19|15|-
TGTGCCAGTAGTCTCGGACAGGGACGAAACTATGGCTACACCTTC
CASSLGQGRNYGYTF
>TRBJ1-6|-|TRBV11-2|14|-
TGTGCCAGCAGTTGGTGGGGAGGTAATTCACCCCTCCACTTT
CASSWWGGNSPLHF
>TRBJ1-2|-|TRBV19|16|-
TGTGCCAGTAGTATCGGACCAGGGGTCCCTAACTATGGCTACACCTTC
CASSIGPGVPNYGYTF
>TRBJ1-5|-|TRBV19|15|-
TGTGCCAGTAGTCCGACAGGTACTGGCAATCAGCCCCAGCATTTT
CASSPTGTGNQPQHF
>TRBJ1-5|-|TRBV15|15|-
TGTGCCACCAGCAGAGACGGACAGCGCAATCAGCCCCAGCATTTT
CATSRDGQRNQPQHF